The present entry profiles one T cell receptor beta chain with its context. Produced via immunoSEQ multiplex PCR; TCRdb's table is partial and in-frame only. The sample lists about 190,000 clones, 84% occurring once. The source of the sample is a study of blood T cell repertoires in COVID-19. The J segment lost 2 bases and the V segment lost 5 bases, leaving 5 bases of the junction unmatched. The germline V gene encodes CDR1 MNHEY and CDR2 SVGAGI. The CDR3 is made up of 15 amino acids. This TCR derives from a woman aged 70-85 years with active or convalescent COVID-19. The chain couples TRBV6-5 to TRBJ2-3; 9 bases are a match to TRBD2. Sequenced material: peripheral blood. The CDR3 is CASSRLAVYTDTQYF. The DNA of the CDR3 is TGTGCCAGCAGTCGACTAGCGGTGTACACAGATACGCAGTATTTT.